Listed below are T cell receptor beta chains from one sample, sequenced in a study of Ad26.COV2.S vaccination and SARS-CoV-2 variants. Clones were sequenced by immunoSEQ multiplex PCR, and TCRdb holds only the in-frame ones, with some missing. The sample consists of about 680,000 clones, about 89% of them appearing once. The sample here was peripheral blood, taken in a trial of Ad26.COV2.S vaccine versus placebo. The origin of the receptors is a person between 18 and 65 years old who received the Ad26.COV2.S COVID-19 vaccine or a placebo. The CDR3 runs from the conserved cysteine through the conserved F or W. The order of the fields is J gene, clone size, V gene, CDR3 protein. Clone sizes are given selectively: once, few, many, or a class where the clone is expanded.

TRBJ2-2 few TRBV18 CASSPYSENTGELFF
TRBJ1-3 - TRBV18 CASSPPQASSGNTIYF
TRBJ1-2 - TRBV29-1 CSVRGVYGYTF
TRBJ2-7 - TRBV10-1 CASKASGTAEQYF
TRBJ2-5 - TRBV25-1 CASSEYGRVGETQYF
TRBJ2-7 - TRBV27 CASSRWDGDYEQYF
TRBJ2-7 - TRBV4-2 CASSQALTYEQYF
TRBJ1-2 few TRBV19 CASSIRSALNYGYTF
TRBJ1-1 once TRBV6-5 CASSYDRDTEAFF
TRBJ2-3 - TRBV6-2/TRBV6-3 CASSYPTDFTDTQYF
TRBJ2-7 few TRBV7-3 CASSLAGGKNYEQYF
TRBJ2-3 once TRBV11-2 CASSPRLTSDTQYF
TRBJ2-1 - TRBV30 CAWSLSPPVQFF
TRBJ1-3 - TRBV18 CASSSTETGNTIYF
TRBJ1-5 - TRBV6-1 CASSRDNSNQPQHF
TRBJ1-2 few TRBV30 CAWSGRQGVGYTF
TRBJ2-5 few TRBV10-2 CASTAGWETQYF
TRBJ2-2 - TRBV19 CASSMGAGELFF
TRBJ2-1 - TRBV4-1 CASSRASQEQFF
TRBJ1-1 - TRBV27 CASSPRRLNTEAFF
TRBJ2-3 - TRBV4-2 CASSQEGLATDTQYF
TRBJ1-1 few TRBV12-3/TRBV12-4 CASSLARAAEAFF
TRBJ2-1 few TRBV5-4 CASSPGATGRNEQFF
TRBJ2-2 once TRBV5-1 CASSGSGRALTGELFF
TRBJ1-3 once TRBV2 CASSAQGPSGNTIYF
TRBJ1-2 - TRBV5-1 CASSTTGGPDYGYTF
TRBJ2-2 - TRBV24-1 CATSDTNTGELFF
TRBJ1-4 once TRBV15 CATSEYATNEKLFF
TRBJ2-7 - TRBV7-8 CASSRGLDEQYF
TRBJ2-6 - TRBV5-1 CATRTGVGANVLTF
TRBJ2-2 - TRBV19 CASSIVTRTGELFF
TRBJ2-5 - TRBV2 CASRGLETQYF
TRBJ1-6 - TRBV30 CAWRELRSSYNSPLHF
TRBJ2-5 - TRBV10-3 CAISKGQRGETQYF
TRBJ1-5 - TRBV19 CASSIPSGTGSQPQHF
TRBJ2-6 - TRBV6-5 CASSYSLASGANVLTF
TRBJ2-4 - TRBV20-1 CSASPGTGVNIQYF
TRBJ1-2 - TRBV9 CASSVGAGNYGYTF
TRBJ2-2 - TRBV5-4 CASSYGLGKGGELFF